This T cell receptor beta chain emerged from a study of response to subunit inactivated influenza vaccine. General observations from the study: It was the authors' suggestion that each seasonal influenza vaccination recruits few new T cells.

MiXCR, applied by TCRdb to the RT-PCR reads, yields one record per CDR3 protein. The table shows hundreds of thousands of distinct CDR3 sequences, with roughly 13% occurring only once. CDR3 length equals 16 residues. V gave up 1 base and J gave up 7 bases; unmatched junction bases: 7. Germline CDR1 is DFQATT and CDR2 is SNEGSKA (reference sequence). This clonotype was seen a few times. Its target is not known. The chain carries TRBV20-1 and TRBJ2-1; 13 nucleotides align to TRBD2. The sample in question was PBMCs from blood, obtained 35 to 45 days after vaccination. The origin of this receptor is a man in his fifties who received an inactivated influenza vaccine. The CDR3 loop is CSARGTSGSSRNEQFF. The CDR3 DNA follows: TGCAGTGCTAGAGGGACTAGCGGGAGTTCAAGGAATGAGCAGTTCTTC.